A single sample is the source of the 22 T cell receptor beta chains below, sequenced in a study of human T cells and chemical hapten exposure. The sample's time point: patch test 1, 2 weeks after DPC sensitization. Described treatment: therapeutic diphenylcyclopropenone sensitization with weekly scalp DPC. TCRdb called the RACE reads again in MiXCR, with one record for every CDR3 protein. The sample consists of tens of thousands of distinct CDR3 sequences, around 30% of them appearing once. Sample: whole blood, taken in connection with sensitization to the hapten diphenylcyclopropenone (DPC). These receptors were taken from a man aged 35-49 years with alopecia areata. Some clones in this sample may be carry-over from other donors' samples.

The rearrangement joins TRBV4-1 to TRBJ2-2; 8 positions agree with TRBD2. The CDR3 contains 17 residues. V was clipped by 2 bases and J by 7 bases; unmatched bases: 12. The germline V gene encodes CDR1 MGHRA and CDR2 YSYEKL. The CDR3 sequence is CASSQSSRTSWRGELFF. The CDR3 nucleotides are TGCGCCAGCAGCCAATCTAGCCGGACTAGCTGGCGCGGGGAGCTGTTTTTT.

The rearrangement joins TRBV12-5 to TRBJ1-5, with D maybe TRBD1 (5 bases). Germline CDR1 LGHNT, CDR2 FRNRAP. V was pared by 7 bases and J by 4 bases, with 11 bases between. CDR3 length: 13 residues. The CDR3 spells CASAIDRNQPQHF. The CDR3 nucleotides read TGTGCTAGTGCCATTGACAGAAATCAGCCCCAGCATTTT.

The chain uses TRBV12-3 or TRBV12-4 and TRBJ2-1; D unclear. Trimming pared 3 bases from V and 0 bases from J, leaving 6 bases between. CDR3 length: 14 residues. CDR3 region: CASSFRFSYNEQFF. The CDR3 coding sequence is TGTGCCAGCAGTTTCCGCTTCTCCTACAATGAGCAGTTCTTC.

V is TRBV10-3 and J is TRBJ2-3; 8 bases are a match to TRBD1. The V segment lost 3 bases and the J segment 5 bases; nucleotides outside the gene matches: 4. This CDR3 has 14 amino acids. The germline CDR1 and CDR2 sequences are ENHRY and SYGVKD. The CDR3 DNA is TGTGCCATCAGTGATCGACAGGGGAAAGATACGCAGTATTTT. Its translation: CAISDRQGKDTQYF.

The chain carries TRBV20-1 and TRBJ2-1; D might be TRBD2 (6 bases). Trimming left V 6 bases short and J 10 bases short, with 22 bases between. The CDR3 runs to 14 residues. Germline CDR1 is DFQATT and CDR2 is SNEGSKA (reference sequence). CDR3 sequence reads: CSANRDSSRPEQFF. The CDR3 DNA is TGCAGTGCCAACCGGGACTCCTCGAGGCCGGAGCAGTTCTTC.

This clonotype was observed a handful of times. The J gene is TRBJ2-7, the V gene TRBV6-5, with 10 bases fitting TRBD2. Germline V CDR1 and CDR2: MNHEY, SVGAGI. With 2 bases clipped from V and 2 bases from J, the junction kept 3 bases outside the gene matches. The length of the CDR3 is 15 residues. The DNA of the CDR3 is TGTGCCAGCAGTTACCGACTAGCGGGCGCCTACGAGCAGTACTTC. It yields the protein CASSYRLAGAYEQYF.

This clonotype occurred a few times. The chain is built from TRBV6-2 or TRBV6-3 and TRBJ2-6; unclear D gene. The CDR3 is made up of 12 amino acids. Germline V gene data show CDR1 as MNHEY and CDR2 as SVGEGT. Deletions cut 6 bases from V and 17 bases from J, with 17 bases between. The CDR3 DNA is TGTGCCAGCAGCACCCCCTTGGGCTCCATGACTTTC. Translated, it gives CASSTPLGSMTF.

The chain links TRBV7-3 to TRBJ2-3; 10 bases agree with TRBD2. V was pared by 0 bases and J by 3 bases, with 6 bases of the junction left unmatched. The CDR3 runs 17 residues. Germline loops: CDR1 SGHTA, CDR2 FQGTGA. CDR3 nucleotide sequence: TGTGCCAGCAGCTTAACTCCTAGCGGGAGCTTGACAGATACGCAGTATTTT. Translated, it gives CASSLTPSGSLTDTQYF.

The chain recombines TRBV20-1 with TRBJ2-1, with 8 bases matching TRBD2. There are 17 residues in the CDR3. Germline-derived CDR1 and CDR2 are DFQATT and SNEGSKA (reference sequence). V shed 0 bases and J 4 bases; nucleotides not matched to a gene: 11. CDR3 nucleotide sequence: TGCAGTGCTAGAGACCTCGGACTAGCCTCCGGGTACAATGAGCAGTTCTTC. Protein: CSARDLGLASGYNEQFF.

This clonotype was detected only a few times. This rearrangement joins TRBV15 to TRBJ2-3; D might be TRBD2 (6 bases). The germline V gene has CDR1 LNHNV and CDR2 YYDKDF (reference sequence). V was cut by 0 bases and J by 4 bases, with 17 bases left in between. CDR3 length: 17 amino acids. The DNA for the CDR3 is TGTGCCACCAGCAGAGATAGTCCCCGACTAGTCTCAGATACGCAGTATTTT. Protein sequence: CATSRDSPRLVSDTQYF.

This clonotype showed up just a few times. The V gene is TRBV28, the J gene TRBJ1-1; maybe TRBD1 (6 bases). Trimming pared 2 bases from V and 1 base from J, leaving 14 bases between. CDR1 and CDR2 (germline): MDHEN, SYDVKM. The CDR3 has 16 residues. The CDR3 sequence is CASSLRAGAKNTEAFF. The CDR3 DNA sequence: TGTGCCAGCAGTTTAAGGGCAGGGGCGAAGAACACTGAAGCTTTCTTT.

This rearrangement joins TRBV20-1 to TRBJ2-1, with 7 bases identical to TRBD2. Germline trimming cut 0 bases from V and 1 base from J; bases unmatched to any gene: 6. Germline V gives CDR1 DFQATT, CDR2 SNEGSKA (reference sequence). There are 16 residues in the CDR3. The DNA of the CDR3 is TGCAGTGCTAGAGATGTGACTAGCTCTTCCTACAATGAGCAGTTCTTC. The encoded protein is CSARDVTSSSYNEQFF.

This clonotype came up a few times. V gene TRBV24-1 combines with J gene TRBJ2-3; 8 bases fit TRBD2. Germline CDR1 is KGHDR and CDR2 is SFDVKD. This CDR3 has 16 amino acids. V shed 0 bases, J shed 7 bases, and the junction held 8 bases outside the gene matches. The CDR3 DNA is TGTGCCACCAGTGATTTGGCGGGAGGATTTAAGAATACGCAGTATTTT. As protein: CATSDLAGGFKNTQYF.

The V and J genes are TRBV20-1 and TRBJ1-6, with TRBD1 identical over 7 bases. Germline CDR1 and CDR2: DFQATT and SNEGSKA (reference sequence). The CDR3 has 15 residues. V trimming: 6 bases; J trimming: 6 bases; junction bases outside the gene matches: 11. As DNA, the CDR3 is TGCAGTGCCTCTCATTCGGGACAGCCTAATTCACCCCTCCACTTT. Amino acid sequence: CSASHSGQPNSPLHF.

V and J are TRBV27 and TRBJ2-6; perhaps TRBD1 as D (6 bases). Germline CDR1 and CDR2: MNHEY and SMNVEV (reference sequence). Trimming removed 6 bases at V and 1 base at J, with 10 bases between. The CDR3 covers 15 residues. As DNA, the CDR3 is TGTGCCAGCAGCAACAGGGTATCTGGGGCCAACGTCCTGACTTTC. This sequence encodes CASSNRVSGANVLTF.

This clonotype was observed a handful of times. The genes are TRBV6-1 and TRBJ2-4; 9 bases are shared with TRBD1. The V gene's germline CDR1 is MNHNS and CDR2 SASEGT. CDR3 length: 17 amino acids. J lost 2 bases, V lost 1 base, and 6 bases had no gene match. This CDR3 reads CASSEVGQGNPKNIQYF. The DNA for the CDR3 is TGTGCCAGCAGTGAAGTTGGACAGGGGAACCCCAAAAACATTCAGTACTTC.

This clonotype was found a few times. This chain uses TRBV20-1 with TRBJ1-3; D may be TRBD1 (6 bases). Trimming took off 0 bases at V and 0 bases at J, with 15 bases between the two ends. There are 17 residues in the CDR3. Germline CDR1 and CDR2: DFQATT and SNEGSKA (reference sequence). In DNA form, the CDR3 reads TGCAGTGCTAGAGATCGGAACAGGGAGAGCTCTGGAAACACCATATATTTT. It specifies CSARDRNRESSGNTIYF.

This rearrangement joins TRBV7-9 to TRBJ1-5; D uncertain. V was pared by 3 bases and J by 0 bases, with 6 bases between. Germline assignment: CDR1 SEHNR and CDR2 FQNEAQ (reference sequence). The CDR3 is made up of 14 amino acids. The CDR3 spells CASSFSNSNQPQHF. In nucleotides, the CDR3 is TGTGCCAGCAGCTTCTCTAATAGCAATCAGCCCCAGCATTTT.

CDR3 sequence (DNA): TGCAGTGCTAGAGCCTACGAGCAGTACTTC. Translating it yields CSARAYEQYF. The chain couples TRBV20-1 to TRBJ2-7; the D is unclear. With 1 base removed from V and 2 bases from J, the gap between germline ends came to 0 bases. CDR3 length equals 10 residues. Germline V gives CDR1 DFQATT, CDR2 SNEGSKA (reference sequence).

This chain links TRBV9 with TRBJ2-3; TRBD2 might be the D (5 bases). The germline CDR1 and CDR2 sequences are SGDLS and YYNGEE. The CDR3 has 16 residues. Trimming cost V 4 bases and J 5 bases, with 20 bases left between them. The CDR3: CASSPRSGPWEDTQYF. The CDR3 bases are TGTGCCAGCAGCCCCAGGAGCGGCCCCTGGGAAGATACGCAGTATTTT.

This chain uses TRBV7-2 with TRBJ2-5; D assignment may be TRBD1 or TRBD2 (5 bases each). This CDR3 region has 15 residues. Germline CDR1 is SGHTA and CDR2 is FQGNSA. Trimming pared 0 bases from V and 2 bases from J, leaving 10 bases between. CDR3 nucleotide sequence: TGTGCCAGCAGCTTAGCGAGGGGCCCACAAGAGACCCAGTACTTC. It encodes CASSLARGPQETQYF.

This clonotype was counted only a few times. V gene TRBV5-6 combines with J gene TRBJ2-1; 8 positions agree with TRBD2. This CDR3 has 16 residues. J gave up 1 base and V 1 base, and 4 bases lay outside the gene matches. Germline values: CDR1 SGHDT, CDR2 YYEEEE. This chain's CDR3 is CASSLKTGGSYNEQFF. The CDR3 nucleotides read TGTGCCAGCAGCTTGAAGACGGGAGGGTCCTACAATGAGCAGTTCTTC. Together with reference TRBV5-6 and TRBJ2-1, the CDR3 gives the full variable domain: DAGVTQSPTHLIKTRGQQVTLRCSPKSGHDTVSWYQQALGQGPQFIFQYYEEEERQRGNFPDRFSGHQFPNYSSELNVNALLLGDSALYLCASSLKTGGSYNEQFFGPGTRLTVL.